This T cell receptor (beta chain) was captured in a study of glioma-infiltrating T cells after dendritic cell vaccination (dated by TCRdb to 2016 to 2018). A note on the overall study: The cohort included around 15 glioblastoma patients drawn from Phase I and II dendritic cell vaccination trials, of whom 9 were newly diagnosed and 6 had recurrent disease. Between the early 2000s and the early 2010s, the patients were given dendritic cell vaccination pulsed with autologous tumor lysate. To make the vaccine, monocyte-derived dendritic cells were cultured for under eight days with IL-4 and GM-CSF and then pulsed overnight with autologous tumor lysate. Survival after dendritic cell vaccination was correlated with TCR sequencing metrics, including TIL content and tumor-blood repertoire overlap. Tumor-infiltrating lymphocyte content was quantified and tumor and blood repertoires were compared in dendritic cell-vaccinated glioblastoma patients by deep sequencing of TCR beta CDR3 regions. Each patient was given three intradermal dendritic cell vaccine injections, spaced two weeks apart, in the arm below the axilla.

To be selected, patients needed enough residual fresh-frozen tumor tissue and more than two years of available survival data. None of the glioblastoma patients carried an isocitrate dehydrogenase mutation, although molecular status otherwise varied. PBMC were collected before vaccination, two weeks after the third vaccination, and at tumor progression if tumor progression occurred. Genomic DNA was extracted with the Qiagen DNeasy Blood extraction Kit. On this clone itself: The antigen it binds to is not known. Per-base qualities were not stored, and no clone one base away is much larger.

Using the immunoSEQ assay, TCRB CDR3 regions were amplified from about 1.9 micrograms of genomic DNA, or from all available DNA when less than that was on hand. The multiplex PCR employed 60 forward primers targeting TCR V beta segments and 13 reverse primers targeting J beta segments. To estimate reads per starting template, synthetic control templates were spiked into each sample at limiting dilution. The Illumina HiSeq System generated 87 bp sequencing reads. Per the source publication's procedure: To remove PCR and sequencing errors, closely related sequences were merged with a nearest neighbor algorithm. TCR overlap was measured as the percentage of unique tumor TCR beta sequences that were also present in the peripheral blood of the same patient. Imported from immuneACCESS, the table was reduced by TCRdb to in-frame sequences with V and J called. These copies leave out some clones; in studies compared against another copy, an unresolved V gene accounts for under half, and the cause of the remainder is not known. V and J calls and clone size are given by that table; D and trimming were obtained from the DNA. The sample table lists some 70,000 clones, approximately 81% of them with a count of one. The ten largest clones represent approximately 7.9% of the sample.

CDR1 and CDR2, looked up from the germline V gene, are MDHEN and SYDVKM. The cysteine opens and the phenylalanine closes a CDR3 of 10 amino acids. Only the CDR3 DNA stays, 30 bases, in frame from base 1. V is shortened by 4 bases, J by 8 bases, and the region joining them spans 5 bases. Broader findings and caveats from the paper: After dendritic cell vaccination, a higher estimated pretreatment TIL content predicted longer time to progression and longer overall survival. The cohort was small and heterogeneous, few patients had complete blood and tumor sets, and even fewer had initial-recurrent tumor pairs. No direct relationship between TCR clonality and survival was found, suggesting that a diverse polyclonal response may matter. The three-group TCR overlap response model was characterized as speculative, and prospective validation of the model was stated to be required.

This material consisted of blood, taken before dendritic cell vaccination. The clonotype originates from a human donor with glioblastoma. The V gene is TRBV28 and the J gene is TRBJ1-2, with the D gene call left open. The nucleotide sequence reads as follows: TGTGCCAGCAGTTCGTCGGGCTACACCTTC. Translated, it reads CASSSSGYTF.